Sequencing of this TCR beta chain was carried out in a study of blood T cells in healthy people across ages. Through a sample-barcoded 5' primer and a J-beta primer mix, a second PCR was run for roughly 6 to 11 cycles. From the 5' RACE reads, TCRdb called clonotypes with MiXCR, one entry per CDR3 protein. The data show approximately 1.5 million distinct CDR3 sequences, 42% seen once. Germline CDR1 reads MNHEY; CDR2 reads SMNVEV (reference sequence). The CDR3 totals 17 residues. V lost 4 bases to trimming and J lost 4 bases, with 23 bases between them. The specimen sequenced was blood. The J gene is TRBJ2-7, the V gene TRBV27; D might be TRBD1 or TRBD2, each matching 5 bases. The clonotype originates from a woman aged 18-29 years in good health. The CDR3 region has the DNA TGTGCCAGCAGTTACTCCCCCGGGGCAGGGTCCGGGTACGAGCAGTACTTC. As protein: CASSYSPGAGSGYEQYF.